This TCR beta chain was retrieved from a study of blood T cell repertoires in COVID-19. Study overall: The study drew acute and convalescent COVID-19 samples from the United States, Italy and Spain. Sample material is recorded as cDNA or gDNA derived from T cells, B-cell-depleted T cells, or PBMCs.

Trimming took 1 base from V and 3 from J, leaving 5 bases between them. CDR1 SQVTM and CDR2 ANQGSEA come from the germline V gene. The CDR3 has 12 amino acids. How the authors handled the data: Amplified reference gene primers provided the basis for estimating nucleated cell counts. Measured with immunoSEQ multiplex PCR; TCRdb has only the in-frame clones, and not every one. The DNA gave D and trimming, while V, J and clone size come from that table. The sample comprises about 74,000 clones, more than 85% of which are singletons, and around 4.9% rests with the top ten. The chain combines TRBV29-1 with TRBJ2-3; tentative D call: TRBD2 (5 bases). The source material was peripheral blood. The source is a woman aged 55-69 years with active COVID-19. The CDR3, as DNA: TGCAGCGTTGAAGGCGGGACAGATACGCAGTATTTT. Translated: CSVEGGTDTQYF.